Each of the 6 T cell receptor beta chains below was sequenced from the same sample in a study of OX40 agonist ivuxolimab in advanced cancers. Clones were sequenced by immunoSEQ multiplex PCR, and TCRdb holds only the in-frame ones, with some missing. Of around 61,000 clones in the sample, approximately 90% were seen once. Sequenced here: CD4+ or CD8+ T cells sorted from blood, sampled in a trial of the OX40 agonist ivuxolimab. The receptor set was obtained from an adult with an advanced solid tumor such as melanoma, head and neck, liver or kidney cancer.

Only a few counts were recorded for this clone. The genes are TRBV2 and TRBJ1-5, with TRBD1 matching 9 bases. The CDR3 spans 15 residues. Losses at the gene ends were 4 bases for V and 2 bases for J; bases not matched to a gene: 3. The germline gives CDR1 SNHLY, CDR2 FYNNEI. Here the CDR3 reads CASSGDRAGNQPQHF. In nucleotides, the CDR3 is TGTGCCAGCAGTGGGGACAGGGCTGGCAATCAGCCCCAGCATTTT. The full variable domain, rest sourced from reference TRBV2 and TRBJ1-5, is EPEVTQTPSHQVTQMGQEVILRCVPISNHLYFYWYRQILGQKVEFLVSFYNNEISEKSEIFDDQFSVERPDGSNFTLKIRSTKLEDSAMYFCASSGDRAGNQPQHFGDGTRLSIL.

The table lists this clone with a count of one. The J gene is TRBJ2-1, the V gene TRBV6-5; D might be TRBD2 (6 bases). CDR1 MNHEY and CDR2 SVGAGI come from the germline V gene. The V end lost 4 bases, the J end lost 0 bases, and 10 bases lay between the germline ends. This CDR3 spans 15 amino acids. This CDR3 is CASSSLGGSYNEQFF. Here the CDR3 DNA reads TGTGCCAGCAGTTCCCTGGGGGGCTCCTACAATGAGCAGTTCTTC.

The V call is TRBV6-5, the J call TRBJ2-1; TRBD1 matches 7 bases. The trim removed 6 bases at V and 8 bases at J, leaving 7 bases unmatched. CDR3 length: 13 residues. Germline loops: CDR1 MNHEY, CDR2 SVGAGI. CDR3 amino acids: CASSAGGTDEQFF. In DNA, the CDR3 is TGTGCCAGCAGCGCAGGGGGTACGGATGAGCAGTTCTTC.

This clone was seen a handful of times. This chain links TRBV12-5 with TRBJ2-1, with TRBD2 matching over 15 bases. Germline lookup yields CDR1 LGHNT and CDR2 FRNRAP. The CDR3 has 15 residues. Trimming cost V 4 bases and J 12 bases; bases outside gene matches: 7. CDR3 sequence: CASGSGLAGGPWQFF. The CDR3 DNA sequence: TGTGCTAGTGGTTCCGGACTAGCGGGAGGGCCTTGGCAGTTCTTC.

V is TRBV2 and J is TRBJ2-7, with 11 bases identical to TRBD2. The germline gives CDR1 SNHLY, CDR2 FYNNEI. The length of the CDR3 is 17 residues. J gave up 0 bases and V 3 bases, and 7 bases lay outside the gene matches. Here the CDR3 reads CASSDPSGRPSSYEQYV. CDR3 sequence (DNA): TGTGCCAGCAGTGACCCTAGCGGGAGGCCGAGCTCCTACGAGCAGTACGTC.

V gene TRBV6-1 combines with J gene TRBJ1-2; perhaps TRBD1 as D (5 bases). Between the trimmed V and J ends, which lost 3 bases and 2 bases, there was a span of 10 bases. The CDR3 runs 14 residues. Germline CDR1 is MNHNS and CDR2 is SASEGT. CDR3: CASSEFEGNYGYTF. The CDR3 DNA reads as TGTGCCAGCAGTGAGTTTGAGGGGAACTATGGCTACACCTTC.